This TCR beta chain was profiled in a study of blood T cell repertoires in COVID-19. Trimming took 2 bases from V and 5 from J, leaving 6 bases between them. CDR3 length: 13 residues. The germline V gene has CDR1 SEHNR and CDR2 FQNEAQ (reference sequence). Per the original methods: Cell counts per sample came from amplifying reference gene primers. Sequencing was performed with immunoSEQ multiplex PCR; in TCRdb, only in-frame clones are kept and a portion is missing. V and J calls and clone size come straight from that table; D and trimming were deduced from the DNA. The data show under 200,000 clones, over 70% seen once.

The receptor was isolated from a man between 65 and 85 years old with acute or convalescent COVID-19. The sample consisted of peripheral blood. The chain couples TRBV7-9 to TRBJ1-4, with D uncertain. The CDR3 protein is CASSLNGNEKLFF. The CDR3 DNA reads TGTGCCAGCAGCTTAAACGGGAATGAAAAACTGTTTTTT.